Listed here are 31 T cell receptor beta chains from one sample, sequenced in a study of control samples from healthy donors and cancer patients. TCRdb's copy holds only in-frame clones and misses some; the assay was immunoSEQ multiplex PCR. The sample records some 39,000 clones, about 86% being singletons. Sequenced: PBMCs. Receptors originate from a woman aged 55-69 years with lung cancer.

CDR3 in amino acids: CAIKTQIASPLHF. For the CDR3, the DNA is TGTGCCATCAAAACTCAGATAGCCTCACCCCTCCACTTT. V is TRBV10-3 and J is TRBJ1-6; the D is unclear. CDR1 and CDR2 from the germline V gene are ENHRY and SYGVKD. The CDR3 extends over 13 amino acids. The germline V and J ends were trimmed by 7 bases and 10 bases, with 14 bases remaining between them.

The V gene is TRBV12-3 or TRBV12-4, the J gene TRBJ2-5; D is uncertain. V lost 8 bases and J 0 bases, leaving 10 bases between the germline ends. CDR3 size: 13 residues. CDR3 sequence reads: CASAVGNQETQYF. CDR3 bases: TGTGCCAGCGCGGTGGGGAACCAAGAGACCCAGTACTTC.

The chain's CDR3 is CASSYGRSAKLFF. CDR3 DNA sequence: TGTGCCAGCAGTTACGGACGAAGTGCAAAACTGTTTTTT. The chain couples TRBV6-5 to TRBJ1-4; D gene ambiguous. V dropped 2 bases and J dropped 10 bases, with 11 bases sitting between them. CDR3 size: 13 residues. CDR1 is MNHEY, CDR2 SVGAGI, per germline.

The V and J genes are TRBV11-3 and TRBJ2-2, with D possibly matching TRBD2 (5 bases). V dropped 5 bases and J dropped 5 bases, with 12 bases sitting between them. This CDR3 region has 14 residues. Germline CDR1 reads SGHNT; CDR2 reads YENEEA. The CDR3 reads CASSPPRGTGELFF. The DNA for the CDR3 is TGTGCCAGCAGCCCCCCTCGGGGAACCGGGGAGCTGTTTTTT. Drawing the rest from reference TRBV11-3 and TRBJ2-2, the complete variable domain is EAGVVQSPRYKIIEKKQPVAFWCNPISGHNTLYWYLQNLGQGPELLIRYENEEAVDDSQLPKDRFSAERLKGVDSTLKIQPAELGDSAVYLCASSPPRGTGELFFGEGSRLTVL.

This clone was found once. The rearrangement links TRBV2 to TRBJ2-3, with D perhaps given as TRBD1 or TRBD2 (5 bases each). Germline V gene sequence: CDR1 SNHLY, CDR2 FYNNEI. The length of the CDR3 is 15 residues. V was trimmed by 7 bases and J by 2 bases, leaving 16 bases between them. This CDR3 reads CASTGTARLTDTQYF. The CDR3 coding sequence is TGTGCCAGCACCGGGACCGCTCGTCTCACAGATACGCAGTATTTT. The full variable domain, with the rest looked up from reference TRBV2 and TRBJ2-3, is EPEVTQTPSHQVTQMGQEVILRCVPISNHLYFYWYRQILGQKVEFLVSFYNNEISEKSEIFDDQFSVERPDGSNFTLKIRSTKLEDSAMYFCASTGTARLTDTQYFGPGTRLTVL.

Comment on this clone: Lacking the conserved final phenylalanine or tryptophan, this CDR3 likely reflects a read error. No DNA is shown, since the ends of the CDR3 on it are uncertain; the CDR3 is the one TCRdb lists. The chain combines TRBV30 with TRBJ1-1. The CDR3 is 12 residues long, counting both termini. Germline V gene data show CDR1 as GTSNPN and CDR2 as SVGIG (reference sequence). This CDR3 reads CAWSVEGPPTSL.

The chain is built from TRBV19 and TRBJ1-5; 8 positions agree with TRBD1. The CDR3 length is 13 residues. The germline CDR1 and CDR2 sequences are LNHDA and SQIVND (reference sequence). Trimming removed 8 bases from V and 5 bases from J; junction bases left unmatched: 5. Written as DNA, the CDR3 is TGTGCCAGTGGACAGGGCTTTTATCAGCCCCAGCATTTT. Translating it yields CASGQGFYQPQHF.

The genes are TRBV7-9 and TRBJ2-3; D ambiguous. Per the germline V gene, CDR1 is SEHNR and CDR2 is FQNEAQ (reference sequence). The CDR3 covers 13 residues. Trimming pared 4 bases from V and 0 bases from J, leaving 5 bases between. DNA for the CDR3: TGTGCCAGCAGCTCACTAAGCACAGATACGCAGTATTTT. Its translation: CASSSLSTDTQYF.

Worth noting for this clone: At one of its ends the junction is not consistent with the germline gene, which may arise from a read error. The genes are TRBV7-7 and TRBJ1-3; D remains ambiguous. Germline V gives CDR1 SSHAT, CDR2 FNYEAQ (reference sequence). CDR3 size: 15 residues. The CDR3, as DNA: TGTGCTAGCAGCCCTGGAGGGTTCGGATGGAAACACATATATTTT. Amino acid sequence: CASSPGGFGWKHIYF.

The chain recombines TRBV18 with TRBJ2-7; D unclear. The CDR3 consists of 11 residues. V lost 8 bases, J lost 7 bases, and 12 bases lay in between. The germline V gene has CDR1 KGHSH and CDR2 LQKENI. The CDR3 reads CASAAESEQYF. DNA for the CDR3: TGTGCCAGCGCGGCCGAGAGTGAGCAGTACTTC.

The gene calls are TRBV6-5 and TRBJ2-2, with unresolved D. Germline V gives CDR1 MNHEY, CDR2 SVGAGI. The germline V and J ends were trimmed by 6 bases and 2 bases, with 10 bases remaining between them. The CDR3 has 14 amino acids. The CDR3 protein is CASRLGPNTGELFF. The CDR3 DNA is TGTGCCAGCAGGCTGGGCCCTAACACCGGGGAGCTGTTTTTT.

The chain employs TRBV10-3 and TRBJ1-1; D possibly corresponds to TRBD1 (5 bases). The V gene's germline CDR1 is ENHRY and CDR2 SYGVKD. The length of the CDR3 is 13 residues. V was shortened by 3 bases and J by 11 bases, with 16 bases between the two germline ends. CDR3 in amino acids: CAISDGMGPEAFF. CDR3 DNA: TGTGCCATCAGTGATGGTATGGGACCGGAGGCTTTCTTT.

The rearrangement uses TRBV12-3 or TRBV12-4 and TRBJ1-2; D remains unclear. This CDR3 spans 13 amino acids. Trimming left V 2 bases short and J 7 bases short, with 11 bases between. CDR3 DNA: TGTGCCAGCAGTTTACGGGGTGGCGGTGGCTACACCTTC. It specifies CASSLRGGGGYTF.

The chain couples TRBV6-1 to TRBJ1-2; 8 bases fit TRBD1. The CDR3 totals 16 residues. V was pared by 4 bases and J by 4 bases, with 11 bases of the junction left unmatched. Germline V gives CDR1 MNHNS, CDR2 SASEGT. The CDR3 loop is CASSAMTGASFYGYTF. The CDR3 coding sequence is TGTGCCAGCAGTGCCATGACAGGGGCCTCCTTCTATGGCTACACCTTC.

This chain uses TRBV4-2 with TRBJ1-1; D unclear. Trimming left V 0 bases short and J 1 base short, with 12 bases between. The CDR3 runs 16 residues. CDR1 and CDR2 (germline): LGHNA, YNFKEQ. CDR3 bases: TGTGCCAGCAGCCAAGATTTTTGGAAGGGGAACACTGAAGCTTTCTTT. Its translation is CASSQDFWKGNTEAFF.

This chain links TRBV5-6 with TRBJ1-2; perhaps TRBD1 as D (6 bases). With 3 bases removed from V and 5 bases from J, the gap between germline ends came to 14 bases. This CDR3 spans 14 amino acids. Germline CDR1 is SGHDT and CDR2 is YYEEEE. As DNA, the CDR3 is TGTGCCAGCAGCTCGAACAGGGCGGAGTATGGCTACACCTTC. It translates to CASSSNRAEYGYTF. Filled out from reference TRBV5-6 and TRBJ1-2, the complete variable domain reads DAGVTQSPTHLIKTRGQQVTLRCSPKSGHDTVSWYQQALGQGPQFIFQYYEEEERQRGNFPDRFSGHQFPNYSSELNVNALLLGDSALYLCASSSNRAEYGYTFGSGTRLTVV.

The chain recombines TRBV28 with TRBJ1-2; D might be TRBD1 (6 bases). Germline V gene lookup returns CDR1 MDHEN and CDR2 SYDVKM. The length of the CDR3 is 12 residues. Trimming removed 5 bases from V and 5 bases from J, with 9 bases in between. In DNA form, the CDR3 reads TGTGCCAGCAGTACCACAGGGTATGGCTACACCTTC. Translating gives CASSTTGYGYTF.

V and J are TRBV10-2 and TRBJ2-2; D is perhaps TRBD1 (6 bases). This CDR3 is 14 amino acids long. CDR1 and CDR2 (germline): WSHSY, SAAADI. V was pared by 5 bases and J by 4 bases, with 11 bases between. CDR3 residues: CASSPGALTGELFF. CDR3 DNA: TGCGCCAGCAGTCCAGGGGCCCTCACCGGGGAGCTGTTTTTT.

The chain uses TRBV5-1 and TRBJ1-2; no definite D call. The CDR3 length is 13 residues. With 4 bases removed from V and 8 bases from J, the gap between germline ends came to 15 bases. Germline CDR1 SGHRS, CDR2 YFSETQ. The CDR3: CASSPPGNTGYTF. CDR3 nucleotides: TGCGCCAGCAGCCCCCCCGGAAACACAGGCTACACCTTC.

This clone was detected only a few times. CDR3: CASSLEARRAQYF. In DNA form, the CDR3 reads TGTGCCAGCAGTTTAGAGGCCCGCCGGGCCCAGTACTTC. The chain uses TRBV28 and TRBJ2-5; D ambiguous. Trimming took 2 bases from V and 9 from J, leaving 13 bases between them. Germline assignment: CDR1 MDHEN and CDR2 SYDVKM. This CDR3 comprises 13 residues.

The chain is built from TRBV9 and TRBJ2-5; no clear D gene. Looked up from germline, CDR1 is SGDLS and CDR2 is YYNGEE. The CDR3 runs 12 residues. Trimming removed 0 bases at V and 3 bases at J, with 3 bases between. The CDR3: CASSVAEETQYF. The CDR3, as DNA: TGTGCCAGCAGCGTAGCGGAAGAGACCCAGTACTTC.

The genes are TRBV7-7 and TRBJ2-5; 8 bases align to TRBD1. V dropped 4 bases and J dropped 5; count of bases not matched to a gene: 6. CDR3 size: 14 residues. Germline values: CDR1 SSHAT, CDR2 FNYEAQ (reference sequence). Written as DNA, the CDR3 is TGTGCCAGCAGCTCCGGACAGGGCTACGAGACCCAGTACTTC. Translation: CASSSGQGYETQYF.

This chain connects TRBV6-5 to TRBJ1-2; D perhaps matches TRBD1 (6 bases). The CDR3 totals 14 residues. Germline CDR1 is MNHEY and CDR2 is SVGAGI. Trimming removed 4 bases at V and 4 bases at J, with 13 bases between. Here the CDR3 reads CASSFRQDFYGYTF. The DNA for the CDR3 is TGTGCCAGCAGTTTCAGACAGGACTTCTATGGCTACACCTTC.

This clone has only one observation. This specimen includes other DNA sequences encoding the same CDR3. This chain uses TRBV27 with TRBJ1-1; D is possibly TRBD1 (5 bases). The CDR3 length is 15 residues. V dropped 8 bases and J dropped 6 bases, with 22 bases sitting between them. From germline, CDR1 is MNHEY and CDR2 SMNVEV (reference sequence). CDR3 in amino acids: CASSPWGRGRAEAFF. CDR3 in DNA: TGTGCCAGCTCCCCTTGGGGTCGGGGGAGGGCTGAAGCTTTCTTT.

This sequence joins TRBV7-8 and TRBJ1-5; D ambiguous. Germline lookup yields CDR1 SGHVS and CDR2 FQNEAQ. This CDR3 has 12 amino acids. V lost 5 bases, J lost 6 bases, and 8 bases lay in between. CDR3 bases: TGTGCCAGCAGCACCTTGAGTCAGCCCCAGCATTTT. This codes for CASSTLSQPQHF.

This clone was recorded only once. The chain combines TRBV5-4 with TRBJ2-3; D ambiguous. This CDR3 contains 13 residues. The germline V gene has CDR1 SGHNT and CDR2 YYREEE (reference sequence). With 0 bases removed from V and 6 bases from J, the gap between germline ends came to 8 bases. The CDR3 bases are TGTGCCAGCAGCTTGGCAGGCTCCGATACGCAGTATTTT. It yields the protein CASSLAGSDTQYF.

The chain links TRBV19 to TRBJ1-4, with D unresolved. Germline V gene data show CDR1 as LNHDA and CDR2 as SQIVND (reference sequence). This CDR3 contains 16 residues. V dropped 1 base and J dropped 2 bases, with 11 bases sitting between them. The CDR3 bases are TGTGCCAGTAGTATAGGGGCAGAGACTACTAATGAAAAACTGTTTTTT. It encodes CASSIGAETTNEKLFF.

This clone was picked up a small number of times. J is TRBJ2-7 and V is TRBV19; 11 bases fit TRBD1. The CDR3 has 16 residues. Germline CDR1 and CDR2: LNHDA and SQIVND (reference sequence). V lost 4 bases, J lost 0 bases, and 5 bases stayed unmatched. CDR3 DNA sequence: TGTGCCAGTAGTACAGGGACAGGGGGGAGCTCCTACGAGCAGTACTTC. Protein: CASSTGTGGSSYEQYF.

The chain is built from TRBV30 and TRBJ2-7, with a weak D call TRBD2 (6 bases). The CDR3 covers 15 residues. From germline, CDR1 is GTSNPN and CDR2 SVGIG (reference sequence). V dropped 1 base and J dropped 3 bases, with 16 bases sitting between them. The CDR3 DNA is TGTGCCTGGAGTGGGGCCGGGACTCAGAGCTACGAGCAGTACTTC. As protein: CAWSGAGTQSYEQYF.

This sequence joins TRBV28 and TRBJ1-2; the D gene is possibly TRBD1 (6 bases). There are 13 residues in the CDR3. CDR1 and CDR2 (germline): MDHEN, SYDVKM. V shed 9 bases and J shed 2 bases, with 13 bases lying between them. CDR3 coding DNA: TGTGCCAGTACCCAGGGGAGCAACTATGGCTACACCTTC. Encoded protein: CASTQGSNYGYTF.

V is TRBV9 and J is TRBJ2-1, with D unresolved. This CDR3 is built from 15 residues. Deletions cut 4 bases from V and 0 bases from J, with 11 bases between. The germline V gene has CDR1 SGDLS and CDR2 YYNGEE. The CDR3 loop reads CASSPSISSYNEQFF. In DNA, the CDR3 is TGTGCCAGCAGCCCGTCTATAAGCTCCTACAATGAGCAGTTCTTC.